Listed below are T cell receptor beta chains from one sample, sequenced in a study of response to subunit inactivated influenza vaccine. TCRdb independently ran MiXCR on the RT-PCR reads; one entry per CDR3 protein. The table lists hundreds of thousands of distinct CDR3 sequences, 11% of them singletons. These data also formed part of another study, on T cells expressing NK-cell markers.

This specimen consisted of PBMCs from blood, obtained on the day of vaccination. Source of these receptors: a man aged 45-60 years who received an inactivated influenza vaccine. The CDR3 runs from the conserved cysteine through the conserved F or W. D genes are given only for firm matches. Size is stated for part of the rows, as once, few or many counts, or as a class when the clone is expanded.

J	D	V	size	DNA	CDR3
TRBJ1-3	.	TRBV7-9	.	TGTGCCAGCAGCTTAGTCCAAGGACAGCGCTCTGGAAACACCATATATTTT	CASSLVQGQRSGNTIYF
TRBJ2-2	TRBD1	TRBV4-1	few	TGCGCCAGCAGCCAAGCGGACAGGGGGCGCGCCGGGGAGCTGTTTTTT	CASSQADRGRAGELFF
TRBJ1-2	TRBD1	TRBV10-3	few	TGTGCCATCAAGACCGAGGGCCGGGACAGGCCAGAGGTTAACTATGGCTACACCTTC	CAIKTEGRDRPEVNYGYTF
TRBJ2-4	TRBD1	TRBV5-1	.	TGCGCCAGCAGCGGGGGACAGGGGTGGAACATTCAGTACTTC	CASSGGQGWNIQYF
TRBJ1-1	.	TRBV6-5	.	TGTGCCAGCAGTTACTTTACAGCCCCACTTGAAGCTTTCTTT	CASSYFTAPLEAFF
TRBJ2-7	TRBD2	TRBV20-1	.	TGCAGTGCTAGAGGATTACTAGCGGGGTACGAGCAGTACTTC	CSARGLLAGYEQYF
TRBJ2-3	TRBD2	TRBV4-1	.	TGCGCCAGCAGCCAAGATGTGCCTAGCGGGAGGACAGATACGCAGTATTTT	CASSQDVPSGRTDTQYF
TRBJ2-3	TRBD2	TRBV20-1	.	TGCAGTGCTAGAGTTGGGGGAGGGAGCACAGATACGCAGTATTTT	CSARVGGGSTDTQYF
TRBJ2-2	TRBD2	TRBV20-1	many	TGCAGTGCCCCGGGACTAGCGGGAGTAATTACCGGGGAGCTGTTTTTT	CSAPGLAGVITGELFF
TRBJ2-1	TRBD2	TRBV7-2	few	TGTGCCAGCAGCAGACTAGCGGGAGGCGCCTACAATGAGCAGTTCTTC	CASSRLAGGAYNEQFF
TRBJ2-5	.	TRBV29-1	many	TGCAGCGTTGATTTTAGGGGGGAGACCCAGTACTTC	CSVDFRGETQYF
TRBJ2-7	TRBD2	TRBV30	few	TGTGCCTGGAGTGGGGAGGGCAAGCGAGCGTTCGAGCAGTACTTC	CAWSGEGKRAFEQYF
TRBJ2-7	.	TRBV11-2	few	TGTGCCAGCAGCTTAGGTTTGGGGGCCTACGAGCAGTACTTC	CASSLGLGAYEQYF